Reported below is one TCR beta chain. The entry originates in a study of regulatory T cells in long-lasting Graves disease. Germline assignment: CDR1 DFQATT and CDR2 SNEGSKA (reference sequence). The V end was cut by 0 bases, the J end by 8 bases, with 10 bases between. This CDR3 is 12 amino acids long. Through Arm-PCR of CDR3 regions and iRepertoire HTBI primers, TCR beta libraries were built. TCRdb reanalysed the multiplex PCR reads using MiXCR and keeps one entry per CDR3 protein. This sample yields a few hundred thousand distinct CDR3 sequences, of which around 22% are seen a single time; roughly a quarter belongs to the top ten. Time point in this sample: persistent/refractory GD, antithyroid drugs over 5 years with positive TRAb. PBMCs provided the RNA from which the TCR library was made. A blood draw put about 9 milliliters of peripheral blood into EDTA tubes.

The specimen was peripheral blood mononuclear cells (PBMCs), collected when the disease was refractory, from a patient treated with antithyroid drugs. This receptor was identified in a female donor with Graves disease. The chain joins TRBV20-1 to TRBJ2-5; tentatively, D is TRBD2 (6 bases). CDR3 sequence reads: CSARDLGGTQYF. The CDR3 region has the DNA TGCAGTGCTAGAGATTTGGGGGGTACCCAGTACTTC.